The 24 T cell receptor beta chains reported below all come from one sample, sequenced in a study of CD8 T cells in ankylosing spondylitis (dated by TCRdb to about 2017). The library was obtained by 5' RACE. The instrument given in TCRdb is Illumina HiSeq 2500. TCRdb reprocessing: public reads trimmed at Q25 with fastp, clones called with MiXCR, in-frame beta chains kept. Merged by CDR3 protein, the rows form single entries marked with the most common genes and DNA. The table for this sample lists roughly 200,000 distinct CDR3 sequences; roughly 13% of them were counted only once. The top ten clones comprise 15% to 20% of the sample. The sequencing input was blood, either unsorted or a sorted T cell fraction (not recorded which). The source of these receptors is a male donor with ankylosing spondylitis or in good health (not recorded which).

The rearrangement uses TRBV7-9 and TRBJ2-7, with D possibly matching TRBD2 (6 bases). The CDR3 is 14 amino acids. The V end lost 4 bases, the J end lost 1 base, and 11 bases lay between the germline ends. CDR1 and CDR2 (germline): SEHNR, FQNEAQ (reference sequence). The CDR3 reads CASSSRDWSYEQYF. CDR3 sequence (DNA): TGTGCCAGCAGCTCCCGGGACTGGTCCTACGAGCAGTACTTC.

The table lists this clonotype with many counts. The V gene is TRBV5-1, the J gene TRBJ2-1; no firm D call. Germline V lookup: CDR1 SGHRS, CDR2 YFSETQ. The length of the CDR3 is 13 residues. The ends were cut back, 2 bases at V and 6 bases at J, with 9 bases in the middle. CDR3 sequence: CASSFPDGNEQFF. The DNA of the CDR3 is TGCGCCAGCAGCTTCCCCGACGGCAATGAGCAGTTCTTC.

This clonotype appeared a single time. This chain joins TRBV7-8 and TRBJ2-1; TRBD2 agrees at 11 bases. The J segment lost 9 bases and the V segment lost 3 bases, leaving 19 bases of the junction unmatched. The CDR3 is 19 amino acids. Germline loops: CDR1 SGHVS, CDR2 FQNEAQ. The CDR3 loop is CASSLSTPGLAERGAEQFF. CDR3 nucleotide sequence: TGTGCCAGCAGCTTGTCCACTCCGGGACTAGCGGAGAGAGGGGCTGAGCAGTTCTTC.

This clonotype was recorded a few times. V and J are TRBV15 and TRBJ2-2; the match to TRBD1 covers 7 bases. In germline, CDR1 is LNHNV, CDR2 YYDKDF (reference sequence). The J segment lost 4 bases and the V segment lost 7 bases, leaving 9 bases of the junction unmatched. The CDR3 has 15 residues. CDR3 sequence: CATTTGQSGTGELFF. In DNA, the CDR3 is TGTGCCACCACTACGGGACAGTCGGGCACCGGGGAGCTGTTTTTT.

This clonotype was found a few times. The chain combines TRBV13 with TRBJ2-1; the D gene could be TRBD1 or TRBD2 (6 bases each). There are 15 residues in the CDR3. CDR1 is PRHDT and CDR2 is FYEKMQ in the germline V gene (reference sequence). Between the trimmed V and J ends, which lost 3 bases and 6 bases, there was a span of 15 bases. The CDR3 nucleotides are TGTGCCAGCAGCTTGACCGGGGGCCGGGGCAATGAGCAGTTCTTC. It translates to CASSLTGGRGNEQFF.

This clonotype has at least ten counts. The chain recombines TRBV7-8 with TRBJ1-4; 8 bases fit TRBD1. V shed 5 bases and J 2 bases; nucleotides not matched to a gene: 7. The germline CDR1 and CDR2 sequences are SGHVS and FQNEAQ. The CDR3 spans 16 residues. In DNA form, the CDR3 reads TGTGCCAGCAGCCCGGACAGGGCTCGCACTAATGAAAAACTGTTTTTT. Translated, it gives CASSPDRARTNEKLFF.

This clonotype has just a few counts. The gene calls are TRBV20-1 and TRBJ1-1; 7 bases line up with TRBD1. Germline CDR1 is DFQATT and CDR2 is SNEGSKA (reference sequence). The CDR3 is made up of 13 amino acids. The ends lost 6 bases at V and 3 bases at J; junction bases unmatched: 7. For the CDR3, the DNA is TGCAGTGCCCCCTTTACAGGGGACACTGAAGCTTTCTTT. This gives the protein CSAPFTGDTEAFF.

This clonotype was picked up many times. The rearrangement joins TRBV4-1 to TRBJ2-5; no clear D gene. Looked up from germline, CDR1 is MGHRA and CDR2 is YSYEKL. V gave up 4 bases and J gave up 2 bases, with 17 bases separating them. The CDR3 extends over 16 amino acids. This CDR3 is CASSPPLEAFQETQYF. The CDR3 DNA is TGCGCCAGCAGCCCTCCTTTAGAGGCCTTTCAAGAGACCCAGTACTTC.

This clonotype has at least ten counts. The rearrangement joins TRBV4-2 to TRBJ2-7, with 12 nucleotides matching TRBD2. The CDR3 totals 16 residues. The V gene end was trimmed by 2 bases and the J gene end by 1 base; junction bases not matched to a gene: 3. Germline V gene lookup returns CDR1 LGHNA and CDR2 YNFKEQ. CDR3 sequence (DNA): TGTGCCAGCAGCCAAAGGACTAGCGGGGAATCCTACGAGCAGTACTTC. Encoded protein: CASSQRTSGESYEQYF.

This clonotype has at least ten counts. The CDR3 nucleotides are TGTGCCAGCAGCCAAGATCGAAGTCTAGCGGGGACCGGGGAGCTGTTTTTT. This encodes CASSQDRSLAGTGELFF. The chain combines TRBV3-1 with TRBJ2-2, with 9 bases matching TRBD2. CDR1 and CDR2 from the germline V gene are LGHDT and YNNKEL (reference sequence). V shed 0 bases, J shed 5 bases, and the junction held 7 bases outside the gene matches. The length of the CDR3 is 17 residues.

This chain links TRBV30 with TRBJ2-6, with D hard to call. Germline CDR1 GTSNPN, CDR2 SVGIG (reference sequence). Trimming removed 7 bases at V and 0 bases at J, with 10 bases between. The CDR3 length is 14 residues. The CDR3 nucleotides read TGTGCCTTGATCCTAGACTCTGGGGCCAACGTCCTGACTTTC. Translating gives CALILDSGANVLTF.

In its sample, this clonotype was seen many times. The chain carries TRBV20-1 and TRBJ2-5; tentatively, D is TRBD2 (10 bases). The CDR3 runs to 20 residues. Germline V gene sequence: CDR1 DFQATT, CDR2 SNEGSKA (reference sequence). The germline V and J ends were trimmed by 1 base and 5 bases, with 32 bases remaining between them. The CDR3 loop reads CSARGGDRETAGGPLETQYF. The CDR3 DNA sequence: TGCAGTGCTAGAGGAGGGGACAGGGAGACAGCGGGAGGGCCTCTGGAGACCCAGTACTTC.

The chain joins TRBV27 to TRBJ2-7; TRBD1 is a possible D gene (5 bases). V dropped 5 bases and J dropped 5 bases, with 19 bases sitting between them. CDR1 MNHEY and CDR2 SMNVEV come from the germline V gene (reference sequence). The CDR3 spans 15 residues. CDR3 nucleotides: TGTGCCAGCAGTGCTTGGGCTACAGGTATGAACGAGCAGTACTTC. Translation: CASSAWATGMNEQYF.

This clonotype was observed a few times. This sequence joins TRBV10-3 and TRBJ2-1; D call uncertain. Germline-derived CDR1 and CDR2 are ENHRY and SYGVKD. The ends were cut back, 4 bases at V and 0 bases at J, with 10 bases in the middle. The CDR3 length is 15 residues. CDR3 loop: CAISGGRSSYNEQFF. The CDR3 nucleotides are TGTGCCATCAGTGGCGGCAGGAGCTCCTACAATGAGCAGTTCTTC.

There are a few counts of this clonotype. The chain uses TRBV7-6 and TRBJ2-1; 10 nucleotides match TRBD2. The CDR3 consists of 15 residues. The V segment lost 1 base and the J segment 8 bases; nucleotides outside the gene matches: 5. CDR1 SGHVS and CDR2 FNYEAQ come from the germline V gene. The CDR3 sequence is CASSLDASGSYEQFF. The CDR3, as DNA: TGTGCCAGCAGCTTAGATGCTAGCGGGAGCTATGAGCAGTTCTTC.

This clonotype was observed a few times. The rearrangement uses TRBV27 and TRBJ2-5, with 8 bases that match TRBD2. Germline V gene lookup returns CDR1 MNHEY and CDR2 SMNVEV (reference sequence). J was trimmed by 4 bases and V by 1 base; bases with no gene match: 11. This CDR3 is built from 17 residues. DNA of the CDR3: TGTGCCAGCAGTTTATGGGCTAGCGGGCCTCGGGCAGAGACCCAGTACTTC. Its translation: CASSLWASGPRAETQYF.

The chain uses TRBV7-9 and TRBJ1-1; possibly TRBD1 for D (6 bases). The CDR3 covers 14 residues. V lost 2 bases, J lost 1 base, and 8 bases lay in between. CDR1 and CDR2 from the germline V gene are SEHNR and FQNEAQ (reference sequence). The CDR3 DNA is TGTGCCAGCAGCTTACCGGACAGGAACACTGAAGCTTTCTTT. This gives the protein CASSLPDRNTEAFF.

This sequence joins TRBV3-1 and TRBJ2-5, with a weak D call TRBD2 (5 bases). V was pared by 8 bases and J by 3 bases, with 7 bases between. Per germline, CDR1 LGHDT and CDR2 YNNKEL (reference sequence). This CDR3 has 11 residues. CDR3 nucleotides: TGTGCCAGCCTCGGGGAAGAGACCCAGTACTTC. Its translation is CASLGEETQYF.

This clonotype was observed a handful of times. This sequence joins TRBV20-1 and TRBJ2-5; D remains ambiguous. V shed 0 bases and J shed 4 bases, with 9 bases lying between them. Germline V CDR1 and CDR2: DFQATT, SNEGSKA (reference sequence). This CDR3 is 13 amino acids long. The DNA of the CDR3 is TGCAGTGCTAGAGATCCAGCGAGAGAGACCCAGTACTTC. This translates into CSARDPARETQYF.

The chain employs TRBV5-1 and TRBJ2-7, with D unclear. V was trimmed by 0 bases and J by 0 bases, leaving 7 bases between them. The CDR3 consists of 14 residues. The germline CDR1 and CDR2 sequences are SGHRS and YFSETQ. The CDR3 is CASSLADYSYEQYF. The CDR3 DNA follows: TGCGCCAGCAGCTTGGCGGATTACTCCTACGAGCAGTACTTC.

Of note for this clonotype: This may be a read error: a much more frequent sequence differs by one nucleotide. The CDR3 sequence: CTTHDERTQYF. The CDR3 DNA follows: TGTACCACCCATGACGAACGGACCCAGTACTTC. The chain recombines TRBV10-3 with TRBJ2-5, with D hard to call. Germline V gene data show CDR1 as ENHRY and CDR2 as SYGVKD. The CDR3 covers 11 residues.

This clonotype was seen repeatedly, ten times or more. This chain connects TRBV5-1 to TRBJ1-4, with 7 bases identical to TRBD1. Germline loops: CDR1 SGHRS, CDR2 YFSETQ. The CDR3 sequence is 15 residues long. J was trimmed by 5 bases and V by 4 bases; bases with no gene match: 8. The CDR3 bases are TGCGCCAGCAGCGACGGGACAGCCAGCAATGAAAAACTGTTTTTT. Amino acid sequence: CASSDGTASNEKLFF.

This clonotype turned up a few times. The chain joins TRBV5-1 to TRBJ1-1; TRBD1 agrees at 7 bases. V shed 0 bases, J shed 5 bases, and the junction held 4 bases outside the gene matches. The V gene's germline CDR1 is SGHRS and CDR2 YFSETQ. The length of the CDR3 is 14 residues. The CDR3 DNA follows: TGCGCCAGCAGCTTGGCCGACAGGGTAACTGAAGCTTTCTTT. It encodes CASSLADRVTEAFF.

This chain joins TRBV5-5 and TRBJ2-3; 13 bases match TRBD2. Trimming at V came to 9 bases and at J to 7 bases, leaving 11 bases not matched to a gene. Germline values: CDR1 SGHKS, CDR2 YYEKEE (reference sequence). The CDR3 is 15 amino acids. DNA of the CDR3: TGTGCCATCAGTCCCGGACTAGCGGGAGCGCATACGCAGTATTTT. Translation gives CAISPGLAGAHTQYF.